A single sample is the source of the 15 T cell receptor beta chains below, sequenced in a study of tissue T cells after allogeneic stem cell transplantation. The repertoire was sequenced with immunoSEQ multiplex PCR; TCRdb's copy has only in-frame clones and lacks some. The sample yields around 3,900 clones, roughly 50% seen once. Time point described: mouse harvest day 7 after allogeneic transplant. Tail vein injection delivered 10^7 T-cell-depleted bone marrow cells and 10^6 splenic CD5+ T cells. Material: lymph node tissue. All receptors derive from a female BALB/c mouse given C57BL/6 T cells with graft-versus-host disease after an allogeneic hematopoietic cell transplant.

This clone was detected a few times. Mouse gene names and germline throughout. The chain's CDR3 is CASSRKGGSSYEQYF. CDR3 bases read: TGTGCCAGCAGCCGGAAGGGGGGGAGCTCCTATGAACAGTAC. This chain connects TRBV3 to TRBJ2-7, with a tentative D call TRBD2 (7 bases). The CDR3 goes on 1 residue after the read ends, and that part is filled in from the germline J gene. V was clipped by 5 bases and J by 0 bases, with 14 bases between them. The CDR3 loop spans 15 amino acids. The germline gives CDR1 SNHLY, CDR2 FYNGKV (reference sequence). Complete variable domain (other parts from reference TRBV3 and TRBJ2-7): GPKVLQIPSHQIIDMGQMVTLNCDPVSNHLYFYWYKQILGQQMEFLVNFYNGKVMEKSKLFKDQFSVERPDGSYFTLKIQPTALEDSAVYFCASSRKGGSSYEQYFGPGTRLTVL.

Details on this clone: The gene names given are mouse names. The CDR3 is cut off 1 residue early in the read; its end comes from the germline J gene. The chain recombines TRBV12-2 with TRBJ2-3, with a possible D match to TRBD2 (5 bases). Trimming removed 0 bases from V and 5 bases from J, with 5 bases in between. Germline CDR1 reads SGHLS; CDR2 reads HYDKME. This CDR3 spans 12 amino acids. The CDR3 region is CASSLLGETLYF. The DNA read from the CDR3 is TGTGCCAGCTCTCTCCTGGGAGAAACGCTGTAT.

As concerns this clone: Gene names are mouse gene names. The sequenced fragment ends 1 residue before the CDR3 boundary, so the rest is inferred from the germline J gene. This chain links TRBV14 with TRBJ2-5; 7 positions agree with TRBD1. The CDR3 has 13 residues. V dropped 2 bases and J dropped 6; count of bases not matched to a gene: 3. Germline V gene sequence: CDR1 SGHDT, CDR2 FRDEAV. The CDR3 region is CASSFGRGDTQYF. The CDR3 DNA, read in part, is TGTGCCAGCAGTTTTGGCAGGGGGGACACCCAGTAC. The variable domain in full, with the rest retrieved from reference TRBV14 and TRBJ2-5, is EAGVTQSPRYAVLQEGQAVSFWCDPISGHDTLYWYQQPRDQGPQLLVYFRDEAVIDNSQLPSDRFSAVRPKGTNSTLKIQSAKQGDTATYLCASSFGRGDTQYFGPGTRLLVL.

Comments on this clone: Gene names and germline refer to mouse. With the read ending 1 residue before the CDR3 end, the germline J gene is used to fill in that end. The rearrangement links TRBV26 to TRBJ2-7; 7 nucleotides match TRBD1. This CDR3 region has 13 residues. Per the germline V gene, CDR1 is KGHPV and CDR2 is FQNQEV (reference sequence). The trim removed 4 bases at V and 2 bases at J, leaving 2 bases unmatched. The CDR3 DNA, read in part, is TGTGCCAGCAGTCCGGGACAGCCCTATGAACAGTAC. Protein sequence: CASSPGQPYEQY. The full CDR3 reads CASSPGQPYEQYF.

A remark on this clone: Mouse names are used for the genes. The CDR3 is cut off 1 residue early in the read; its end comes from the germline J gene. The rearrangement links TRBV26 to TRBJ1-1, with D possibly TRBD1 on 6 matching bases. There are 15 residues in the CDR3. Trimming removed 0 bases from V and 4 bases from J, with 12 bases in between. In germline, CDR1 is KGHPV, CDR2 FQNQEV (reference sequence). CDR3 protein: CASSLSYGRGTEVFF. The part of the CDR3 DNA that was read is TGTGCCAGCAGTCTGTCGTACGGCAGGGGCACAGAAGTCTTC.

On this clone: Genes and germline are mouse. The read comes to an end 1 residue before the CDR3 does, leaving the germline J gene to fill in the end. The chain recombines TRBV20 with TRBJ1-3; D is possibly TRBD1 (6 bases). Trimming left V 5 bases short and J 7 bases short, with 9 bases between. Per the germline V gene, CDR1 is GFQATS and CDR2 is STVNSAI. The CDR3 covers 11 residues. The sequenced part of the CDR3 DNA is TGTGGTGCTTCCCAGGGGAATACGCTCTAT. Translation gives CGASQGNTLY. The entire CDR3 protein is CGASQGNTLYF.

This clone was seen a few times. All gene names here are mouse names. The read gets to within 1 residue of the CDR3 end, and the germline J gene fills in the rest. V is TRBV15 and J is TRBJ2-2; 12 nucleotides match TRBD2. The CDR3 has 15 residues. Germline CDR1 and CDR2: SGHND and FRSKSL. Losses at the gene ends were 5 bases for V and 2 bases for J; bases not matched to a gene: 0. CDR3: CASSGLGGNTGQLYF. The DNA read from the CDR3 is TGTGCCAGCAGTGGACTGGGGGGGAACACCGGGCAGCTCTAC.

Points on this clone: Mouse gene names and germline throughout. The sequence runs out 1 residue before the end of the CDR3; the remainder is reconstructed from the germline J gene. The chain uses TRBV26 and TRBJ1-2; D gene ambiguous. Germline-derived CDR1 and CDR2 are KGHPV and FQNQEV (reference sequence). The V end was cut by 6 bases, the J end by 0 bases, with 11 bases between. This CDR3 contains 14 residues. This CDR3 reads CASSPDGSNSDYTF. The sequenced CDR3 bases are TGTGCCAGCAGCCCGGACGGATCAAACTCCGACTACACC. Combining the CDR3 with reference TRBV26 and TRBJ1-2 gives the whole variable domain NSKVIQTPRYLVKGQGQKAKMRCIPEKGHPVVFWYQQNKNNEFKFLINFQNQEVLQQIDMTEKRFSAECPSNSPCSLEIQSSEAGDSALYLCASSPDGSNSDYTFGSGTRLLVI.

A note on this clone: Germline and genes here are mouse. The read comes to an end 1 residue before the CDR3 does, leaving the germline J gene to fill in the end. The rearrangement joins TRBV13-2 to TRBJ2-5; D is ambiguous. V lost 2 bases, J lost 0 bases, and 7 bases lay in between. The V gene's germline CDR1 is NNHNN and CDR2 SYGAGS (reference sequence). The CDR3 sequence is 14 residues long. The CDR3 DNA, read in part, is TGTGCCAGCGGTGAAGGGCGTAACCAAGACACCCAGTAC. This encodes CASGEGRNQDTQY. The CDR3, in full, reads CASGEGRNQDTQYF.

This clone occurred a few times. The gene names given are mouse names. The read gets to within 1 residue of the CDR3 end, and the germline J gene fills in the rest. The V and J genes are TRBV13-2 and TRBJ1-3; a possible D gene is TRBD1 (6 bases). V dropped 2 bases and J dropped 6 bases, with 9 bases sitting between them. The germline V gene encodes CDR1 NNHNN and CDR2 SYGAGS (reference sequence). The CDR3 has 13 residues. This CDR3 reads CASGDRDKNTLYF. The sequenced CDR3 bases are TGTGCCAGCGGTGACCGGGACAAAAATACGCTCTAT.

A note on this clone: Gene labels here are mouse ones. The CDR3 is cut off 1 residue early in the read; its end comes from the germline J gene. The chain recombines TRBV13-2 with TRBJ1-1; possibly TRBD1 for D (6 bases). V lost 2 bases and J 3 bases, leaving 11 bases between the germline ends. The CDR3 consists of 14 residues. The germline V gene encodes CDR1 NNHNN and CDR2 SYGAGS (reference sequence). The CDR3 DNA, read in part, is TGTGCCAGCGGTGACCGAGGGACATACACAGAAGTCTTC. Amino acid sequence: CASGDRGTYTEVF. The entire CDR3 protein reads CASGDRGTYTEVFF.

In regard to this clone: Genes and germline come from the mouse. The read terminates 1 residue before the CDR3 end, so the remaining end is supplied by the germline J gene. The chain uses TRBV13-3 and TRBJ2-2; TRBD2 matches at 7 bases. The V and J ends lost 2 bases and 3 bases, in that order; junction bases with no gene match: 1. CDR1 and CDR2 (germline): NNHDY, SYVADS. CDR3 length equals 14 residues. Partial CDR3 DNA: TGTGCCAGCAGTGACTGGGGGTACACCGGGCAGCTCTAC. It specifies CASSDWGYTGQLY. The CDR3 as a whole reads CASSDWGYTGQLYF.

As regards this clone: Genes and germline are mouse. The read stops 1 residue short of the end of the CDR3; the missing end is completed from the germline J gene. The chain combines TRBV13-3 with TRBJ1-4; TRBD1 matches at 11 bases. V lost 4 bases, J lost 4 bases, and 3 bases stayed unmatched. Germline V gene data show CDR1 as NNHDY and CDR2 as SYVADS. CDR3 size: 15 residues. CDR3 DNA (partial): TGTGCCAGCAGTCGGGACAGGGGGGGCAACGAAAGATTATTT. It is translated as CASSRDRGGNERLF. The full CDR3 protein is CASSRDRGGNERLFF.

A remark on this clone: Mouse names are used for the genes. The read terminates 1 residue ahead of where the CDR3 ends, so the germline J gene completes it. This chain links TRBV12-2 with TRBJ2-5, with D possibly matching TRBD1 (6 bases). V gave up 4 bases and J gave up 0 bases, with 13 bases separating them. CDR3 length: 15 amino acids. Germline V gives CDR1 SGHLS, CDR2 HYDKME. The CDR3 bases that were read are TGTGCCAGCTCCCGGGACACCTTTAACCAAGACACCCAGTAC. Encoded protein: CASSRDTFNQDTQY. In full, the CDR3 reads CASSRDTFNQDTQYF.

This clone has only a few counts. Gene names follow the mouse nomenclature. The read terminates 1 residue ahead of where the CDR3 ends, so the germline J gene completes it. The chain carries TRBV14 and TRBJ2-1; D ambiguous. Germline V CDR1 and CDR2: SGHDT, FRDEAV. Trimming left V 4 bases short and J 0 bases short, with 5 bases between. This CDR3 is built from 13 residues. CDR3 protein: CASSPNNYAEQFF. CDR3 DNA, as far as it was read: TGTGCCAGCAGTCCCAATAACTATGCTGAGCAGTTC.